This is a list of T cell receptor beta chains from one sample in a study of shared clonotypes between healthy human individuals. Data came from immunoSEQ multiplex PCR; TCRdb stores just in-frame clones and leaves some out. Counted here are over a million clones, roughly 74% occurring once; the ten biggest clones make up 0.5% to 0.65%. Source material: memory CD4+ T cells from PBMCs. The receptors were sampled from a man between 18 and 29 years old in good health. Some clones in this sample may be carry-over from other donors' samples. Both conserved end residues are part of each CDR3. A D gene is named only where the DNA matches it firmly. Rows give clone size only sometimes, using once, few, many, or a class for an expanded clone.

v_call: TRBV9; d_call: -; clone_size: -; j_call: TRBJ1-4; cdr3_nt: TGTGCCAGCAGCGCCCGGGGGAGGTCTAATGAAAAACTGTTTTTT; cdr3_aa: CASSARGRSNEKLFF
v_call: TRBV6-1; d_call: -; clone_size: once; j_call: TRBJ1-5; cdr3_nt: TGTGCCAGCACTCAGGGCAATCAGCCCCAGCATTTT; cdr3_aa: CASTQGNQPQHF
v_call: TRBV10-3; d_call: TRBD2; clone_size: -; j_call: TRBJ2-1; cdr3_nt: TGTGCCATCAGGGCCGGGACTACGCCATCGAATGAGCAGTTCTTC; cdr3_aa: CAIRAGTTPSNEQFF
v_call: TRBV9; d_call: -; clone_size: -; j_call: TRBJ1-2; cdr3_nt: TGTGCCAGCAGCCCCCGTGGTACCTTCTATGGCTACACCTTC; cdr3_aa: CASSPRGTFYGYTF
v_call: TRBV11-3; d_call: -; clone_size: -; j_call: TRBJ2-1; cdr3_nt: TGTGCCAGCAGCTTAGATGGTGGCGGGAACCCCAGTGAGCAGTTCTTC; cdr3_aa: CASSLDGGGNPSEQFF
v_call: TRBV19; d_call: -; clone_size: -; j_call: TRBJ2-5; cdr3_nt: TGTGCCAGTAGTATGGGGAGGGAGACCCAGTACTTC; cdr3_aa: CASSMGRETQYF
v_call: TRBV4-2; d_call: -; clone_size: -; j_call: TRBJ2-2; cdr3_nt: TGTGCCAGCGGGACTGGGGGGCCGATCACCGGGGAGCTGTTTTTT; cdr3_aa: CASGTGGPITGELFF
v_call: TRBV5-6; d_call: -; clone_size: -; j_call: TRBJ2-2; cdr3_nt: TGTGCCAGCAGCGGGGGACTCCGCGCCGGGGAGCTGTTTTTT; cdr3_aa: CASSGGLRAGELFF
v_call: TRBV5-1; d_call: -; clone_size: -; j_call: TRBJ2-3; cdr3_nt: TGCGCCAGCAGCACAGGGGCGGGAGTCGGCACAGATACGCAGTATTTT; cdr3_aa: CASSTGAGVGTDTQYF
v_call: TRBV18; d_call: TRBD1; clone_size: -; j_call: TRBJ1-2; cdr3_nt: TGTGCCAGCTCACCATTCCCGCCCGGGACAGGGGTTAACTATGGCTACACCTTC; cdr3_aa: CASSPFPPGTGVNYGYTF
v_call: TRBV5-1; d_call: TRBD1; clone_size: few; j_call: TRBJ1-1; cdr3_nt: TGCGCCAGCAGCTTGAATGATCAGGGGGCCAATACTGAAGCTTTCTTT; cdr3_aa: CASSLNDQGANTEAFF
v_call: TRBV5-4; d_call: -; clone_size: -; j_call: TRBJ2-6; cdr3_nt: TGTGCCAGCAGCTTGGCCGGGGTTACTGGGGCCAACGTCCTGACTTTC; cdr3_aa: CASSLAGVTGANVLTF
v_call: TRBV6-6; d_call: -; clone_size: few; j_call: TRBJ2-1; cdr3_nt: TGTGCCAGCAGTTACTTCGGGTACAATGAGCAGTTCTTC; cdr3_aa: CASSYFGYNEQFF
v_call: TRBV18; d_call: -; clone_size: -; j_call: TRBJ2-3; cdr3_nt: TGTGCCAGCTCACCGCAGGGGATTACTCTCACAGATACGCAGTATTTT; cdr3_aa: CASSPQGITLTDTQYF
v_call: TRBV6-1; d_call: -; clone_size: -; j_call: TRBJ1-4; cdr3_nt: TGTGCCAGCAGCTGGGGGGCTGCTAATGAAAAACTGTTTTTT; cdr3_aa: CASSWGAANEKLFF
v_call: TRBV19; d_call: TRBD2; clone_size: -; j_call: TRBJ2-1; cdr3_nt: TGTGCCAGTAGTATCTCCCTAGCGGCCAATGAGCAGTTCTTC; cdr3_aa: CASSISLAANEQFF
v_call: TRBV28; d_call: TRBD1; clone_size: -; j_call: TRBJ1-5; cdr3_nt: TGTGCCAGCAGTTTATGGGCAGGGGGGGGCAATCAGCCCCAGCATTTT; cdr3_aa: CASSLWAGGGNQPQHF
v_call: TRBV19; d_call: TRBD1; clone_size: -; j_call: TRBJ1-2; cdr3_nt: TGTGCCAGTAGTCCCAGTCCCGGGACAGGGGGCGCGAACTATGGCTACACCTTC; cdr3_aa: CASSPSPGTGGANYGYTF
v_call: TRBV27; d_call: TRBD2; clone_size: -; j_call: TRBJ2-7; cdr3_nt: TGTGCCAGCAGCCCTGGCTGGGACTACTACGAGCAGTACTTC; cdr3_aa: CASSPGWDYYEQYF
v_call: TRBV7-2; d_call: TRBD1; clone_size: many; j_call: TRBJ2-7; cdr3_nt: TGTGCCAGCAGCTTAGCGCTAAGCAGGGGGCTCCACGAGCAGTACTTC; cdr3_aa: CASSLALSRGLHEQYF
v_call: TRBV5-1; d_call: -; clone_size: once; j_call: TRBJ2-7; cdr3_nt: TGCGCCAGCGGACCTGTAGCAGGGGCGATTTACGAGCAGTACTTC; cdr3_aa: CASGPVAGAIYEQYF
v_call: TRBV29-1; d_call: TRBD1; clone_size: -; j_call: TRBJ1-4; cdr3_nt: TGCAGCGTGAAACACAGGGGTGCTAATGAAAAACTGTTTTTT; cdr3_aa: CSVKHRGANEKLFF
v_call: TRBV29-1; d_call: -; clone_size: -; j_call: TRBJ2-5; cdr3_nt: TGCAGCGTTGGTCGGGGGCAGGGAGGAGAGACCCAGTACTTC; cdr3_aa: CSVGRGQGGETQYF
v_call: TRBV29-1; d_call: TRBD1; clone_size: many; j_call: TRBJ1-1; cdr3_nt: TGCAGCGTAACAGGGGACACTGAAGCTTTCTTT; cdr3_aa: CSVTGDTEAFF
v_call: TRBV7-2; d_call: TRBD1; clone_size: -; j_call: TRBJ1-1; cdr3_nt: TGTGCCAGCAGCTTAGCGACAGGGATGAACACTGAAGCTTTCTTT; cdr3_aa: CASSLATGMNTEAFF
v_call: TRBV5-5; d_call: -; clone_size: -; j_call: TRBJ2-5; cdr3_nt: TGTGCCAGCAGCTTGCCAGGCCAAGAGACCCAGTACTTC; cdr3_aa: CASSLPGQETQYF
v_call: TRBV29-1; d_call: TRBD2; clone_size: -; j_call: TRBJ2-1; cdr3_nt: TGCAGCGTCCTCCCATTGCGGGAGGTGAATGAGCAGTTCTTC; cdr3_aa: CSVLPLREVNEQFF
v_call: TRBV5-4; d_call: TRBD2; clone_size: -; j_call: TRBJ2-1; cdr3_nt: TGTGCCAGCAGCTTGGCGCTAGCGGGAGCCAATGAGCAGTTCTTC; cdr3_aa: CASSLALAGANEQFF
v_call: TRBV19; d_call: -; clone_size: -; j_call: TRBJ2-7; cdr3_nt: TGTGCCAGTAGTGCAGGGCCCTCCTACGAGCAGTACTTC; cdr3_aa: CASSAGPSYEQYF
v_call: TRBV7-2; d_call: -; clone_size: -; j_call: TRBJ2-3; cdr3_nt: TGTGCCAGCAGCTTTCTAGGGGGGCGCACAGATACGCAGTATTTT; cdr3_aa: CASSFLGGRTDTQYF
v_call: TRBV7-9; d_call: -; clone_size: -; j_call: TRBJ1-1; cdr3_nt: TGTGCCAGCAGCTTAGGTGGCAGCCCGAACACTGAAGCTTTCTTT; cdr3_aa: CASSLGGSPNTEAFF
v_call: TRBV5-1; d_call: -; clone_size: once; j_call: TRBJ1-4; cdr3_nt: TGCGCCAGCAGCTTAAACGCGCCAGGGGATGGGAATGAAAAACTGTTTTTT; cdr3_aa: CASSLNAPGDGNEKLFF
v_call: TRBV6-6; d_call: TRBD2; clone_size: -; j_call: TRBJ2-1; cdr3_nt: TGTGCCAGCCTCAAACCTAGCGGAAATGAGCAGTTCTTC; cdr3_aa: CASLKPSGNEQFF
v_call: TRBV27; d_call: -; clone_size: -; j_call: TRBJ2-1; cdr3_nt: TGTGCCAGCAGTTTTCCAAACCCGATGGGCAATGAGCAGTTCTTC; cdr3_aa: CASSFPNPMGNEQFF
v_call: TRBV27; d_call: -; clone_size: few; j_call: TRBJ1-1; cdr3_nt: TGTGCCAGCAGAATCGGGACGGGTTTGAACACTGAAGCTTTCTTT; cdr3_aa: CASRIGTGLNTEAFF
v_call: TRBV29-1; d_call: TRBD2; clone_size: -; j_call: TRBJ2-5; cdr3_nt: TGCAGCGTTGAACTAGCGGGAACAGAGACCCAGTACTTC; cdr3_aa: CSVELAGTETQYF
v_call: TRBV10-3; d_call: -; clone_size: -; j_call: TRBJ1-2; cdr3_nt: TGTGCCATCAGTGATCAAACTACAGGGAACTATGGCTACACCTTC; cdr3_aa: CAISDQTTGNYGYTF
v_call: TRBV27; d_call: -; clone_size: -; j_call: TRBJ2-2; cdr3_nt: TGTGCCAGCGGACCGCAGATTTTAGCCGGGGAGCTGTTTTTT; cdr3_aa: CASGPQILAGELFF
v_call: TRBV7-2; d_call: -; clone_size: once; j_call: TRBJ1-2; cdr3_nt: TGTGCCAGCAGCCCTGACCTCTATGGCTACACCTTC; cdr3_aa: CASSPDLYGYTF
v_call: TRBV19; d_call: -; clone_size: -; j_call: TRBJ2-7; cdr3_nt: TGTGCCAGTAGTATAACTGCAAGCTCTTACGAGCAGTACTTC; cdr3_aa: CASSITASSYEQYF
v_call: TRBV5-8; d_call: -; clone_size: once; j_call: TRBJ1-3; cdr3_nt: TGTGCCAGCAGCGGGACCGCAGCTGACTCTGGAAACACCATATATTTT; cdr3_aa: CASSGTAADSGNTIYF
v_call: TRBV28; d_call: TRBD1; clone_size: few; j_call: TRBJ2-7; cdr3_nt: TGTGCCAGCAAGGGACAGACCTACGAGCAGTACTTC; cdr3_aa: CASKGQTYEQYF
v_call: TRBV30; d_call: -; clone_size: once; j_call: TRBJ1-2; cdr3_nt: TGTGTGTCCTTCGGGGCAGGGAACTATGGCTACACCTTC; cdr3_aa: CVSFGAGNYGYTF
v_call: TRBV11-3; d_call: TRBD2; clone_size: few; j_call: TRBJ2-2; cdr3_nt: TGTGCCAGCAGTCAGGGACTAGCGGGATACACCGGGGAGCTGTTTTTT; cdr3_aa: CASSQGLAGYTGELFF
v_call: TRBV15; d_call: TRBD1; clone_size: -; j_call: TRBJ1-1; cdr3_nt: TGTGCCACCAGCCGCGGACAGGGGGCGGAAGCTTTCTTT; cdr3_aa: CATSRGQGAEAFF
v_call: TRBV19; d_call: -; clone_size: -; j_call: TRBJ1-5; cdr3_nt: TGTGCCAGTAGTACCGGGCGTAGACGGGATAGCAATCAGCCCCAGCATTTT; cdr3_aa: CASSTGRRRDSNQPQHF
v_call: TRBV7-9; d_call: -; clone_size: -; j_call: TRBJ2-5; cdr3_nt: TGTGCCAGCAGCGTGACAGTGGGGGAGACCCAGTACTTC; cdr3_aa: CASSVTVGETQYF
v_call: TRBV5-6; d_call: TRBD2; clone_size: -; j_call: TRBJ2-7; cdr3_nt: TGTGCCAGCAGCCAAACCCTGCCTAGCGGATTCTACGAGCAGTACTTC; cdr3_aa: CASSQTLPSGFYEQYF
v_call: TRBV27; d_call: -; clone_size: -; j_call: TRBJ1-1; cdr3_nt: TGTGCCAGCAGTTTAAGGACAGAGTTTGAAGCTTTCTTT; cdr3_aa: CASSLRTEFEAFF
v_call: TRBV6-5; d_call: -; clone_size: -; j_call: TRBJ2-3; cdr3_nt: TGTGCCAGCAGTTACCGGCAGGGAACAGATACGCAGTATTTT; cdr3_aa: CASSYRQGTDTQYF
v_call: TRBV14; d_call: -; clone_size: -; j_call: TRBJ1-1; cdr3_nt: TGTGCCAGCAGCCCTACGGGTCCGTTGAACACTGAAGCTTTCTTT; cdr3_aa: CASSPTGPLNTEAFF
v_call: TRBV28; d_call: -; clone_size: once; j_call: TRBJ1-2; cdr3_nt: TGTGCCAGCAGTTTGGGGAAGTGGGGCTACACCTTC; cdr3_aa: CASSLGKWGYTF
v_call: TRBV6-1; d_call: TRBD1; clone_size: -; j_call: TRBJ1-2; cdr3_nt: TGTGCCAGCAGCGGACAGGGAGGCGTCGGCTACACCTTC; cdr3_aa: CASSGQGGVGYTF
v_call: TRBV28; d_call: -; clone_size: -; j_call: TRBJ1-2; cdr3_nt: TGTGCCAGCAGCCCCTCCAACTATGGCTACACCTTC; cdr3_aa: CASSPSNYGYTF
v_call: TRBV4-1; d_call: TRBD2; clone_size: -; j_call: TRBJ2-2; cdr3_nt: TGCGCCAGCAGCCAGACCGGACTAGCGGGCAACACCGGGGAGCTGTTTTTT; cdr3_aa: CASSQTGLAGNTGELFF